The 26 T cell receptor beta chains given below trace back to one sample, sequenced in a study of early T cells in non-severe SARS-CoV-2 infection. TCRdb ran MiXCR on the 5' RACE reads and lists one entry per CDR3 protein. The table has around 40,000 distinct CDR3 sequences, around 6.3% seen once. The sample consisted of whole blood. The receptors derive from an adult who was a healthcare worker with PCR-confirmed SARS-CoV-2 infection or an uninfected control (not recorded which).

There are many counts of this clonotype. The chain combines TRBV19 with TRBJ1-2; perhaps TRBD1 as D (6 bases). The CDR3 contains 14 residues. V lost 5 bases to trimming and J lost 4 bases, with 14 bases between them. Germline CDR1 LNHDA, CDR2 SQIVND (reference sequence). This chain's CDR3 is CASSETGRGYGYTF. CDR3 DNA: TGTGCCAGTAGTGAAACAGGGCGAGGCTATGGCTACACCTTC.

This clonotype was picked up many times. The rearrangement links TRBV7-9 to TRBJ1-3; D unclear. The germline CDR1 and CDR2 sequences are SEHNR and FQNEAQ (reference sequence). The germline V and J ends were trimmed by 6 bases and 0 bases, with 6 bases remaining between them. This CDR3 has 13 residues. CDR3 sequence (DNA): TGTGCCAGCAGAGGGCTCTCTGGAAACACCATATATTTT. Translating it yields CASRGLSGNTIYF. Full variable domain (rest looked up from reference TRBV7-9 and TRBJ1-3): DTGVSQNPRHKITKRGQNVTFRCDPISEHNRLYWYRQTLGQGPEFLTYFQNEAQLEKSRLLSDRFSAERPKGSFSTLEIQRTEQGDSAMYLCASRGLSGNTIYFGEGSWLTVV.

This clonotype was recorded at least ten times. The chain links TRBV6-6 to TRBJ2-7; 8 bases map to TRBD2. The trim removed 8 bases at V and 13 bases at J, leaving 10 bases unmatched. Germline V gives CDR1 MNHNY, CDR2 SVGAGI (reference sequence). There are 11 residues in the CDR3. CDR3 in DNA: TGTGCCAGCTGGGGAGCGGGAGAACTTTACTTC. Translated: CASWGAGELYF.

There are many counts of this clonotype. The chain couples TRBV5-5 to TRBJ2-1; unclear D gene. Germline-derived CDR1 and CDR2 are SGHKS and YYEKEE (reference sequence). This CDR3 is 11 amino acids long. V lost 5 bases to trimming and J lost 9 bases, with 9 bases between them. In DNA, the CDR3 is TGTGCCAGCAGTCGCGTCGGTGAGCAGTTCTTC. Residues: CASSRVGEQFF. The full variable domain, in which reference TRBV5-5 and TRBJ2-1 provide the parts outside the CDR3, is DAGVTQSPTHLIKTRGQQVTLRCSPISGHKSVSWYQQVLGQGPQFIFQYYEKEERGRGNFPDRFSARQFPNYSSELNVNALLLGDSALYLCASSRVGEQFFGPGTRLTVL.

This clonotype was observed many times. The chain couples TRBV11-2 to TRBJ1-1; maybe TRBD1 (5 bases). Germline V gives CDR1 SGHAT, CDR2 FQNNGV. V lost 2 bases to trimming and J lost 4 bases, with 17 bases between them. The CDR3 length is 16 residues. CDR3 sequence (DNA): TGTGCCAGCAGCTTAACCCGGGACCTCAGAACCACTGAAGCTTTCTTT. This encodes CASSLTRDLRTTEAFF. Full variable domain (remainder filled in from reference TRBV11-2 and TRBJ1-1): EAGVAQSPRYKIIEKRQSVAFWCNPISGHATLYWYQQILGQGPKLLIQFQNNGVVDDSQLPKDRFSAERLKGVDSTLKIQPAKLEDSAVYLCASSLTRDLRTTEAFFGQGTRLTVV.

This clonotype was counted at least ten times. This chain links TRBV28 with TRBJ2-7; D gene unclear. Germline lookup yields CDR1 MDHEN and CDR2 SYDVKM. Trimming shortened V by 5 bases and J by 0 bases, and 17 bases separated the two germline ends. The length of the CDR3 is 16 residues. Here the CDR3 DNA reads TGTGCCAGCAGTGTCCCCCGGGTCCCGAGCTCCTACGAGCAGTACTTC. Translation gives CASSVPRVPSSYEQYF.

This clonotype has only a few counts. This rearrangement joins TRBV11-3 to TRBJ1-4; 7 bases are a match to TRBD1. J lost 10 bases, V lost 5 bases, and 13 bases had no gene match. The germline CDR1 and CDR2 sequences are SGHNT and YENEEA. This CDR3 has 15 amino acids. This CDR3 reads CASSPFRDRVGKLFF. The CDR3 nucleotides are TGTGCCAGCAGCCCCTTCCGGGACAGAGTCGGAAAACTGTTTTTT.

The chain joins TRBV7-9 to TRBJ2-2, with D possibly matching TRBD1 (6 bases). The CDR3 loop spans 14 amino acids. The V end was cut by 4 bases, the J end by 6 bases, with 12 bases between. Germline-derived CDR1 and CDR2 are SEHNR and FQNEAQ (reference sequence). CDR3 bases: TGTGCCAGCAGCTCACAGGGATCGTCCGGGGAGCTGTTTTTT. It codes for CASSSQGSSGELFF.

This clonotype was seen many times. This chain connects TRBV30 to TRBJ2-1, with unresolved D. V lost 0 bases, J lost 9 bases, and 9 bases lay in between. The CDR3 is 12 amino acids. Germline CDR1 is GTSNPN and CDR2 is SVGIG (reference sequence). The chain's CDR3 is CAWSVLGREQFF. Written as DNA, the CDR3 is TGTGCCTGGAGTGTACTTGGGCGTGAGCAGTTCTTC.

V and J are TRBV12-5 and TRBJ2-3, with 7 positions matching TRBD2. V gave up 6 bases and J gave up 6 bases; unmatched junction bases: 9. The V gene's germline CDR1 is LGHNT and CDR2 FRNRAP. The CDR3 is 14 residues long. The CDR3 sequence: CASGLAGPMDTQYF. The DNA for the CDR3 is TGTGCTAGTGGCTTAGCGGGTCCGATGGATACGCAGTATTTT.

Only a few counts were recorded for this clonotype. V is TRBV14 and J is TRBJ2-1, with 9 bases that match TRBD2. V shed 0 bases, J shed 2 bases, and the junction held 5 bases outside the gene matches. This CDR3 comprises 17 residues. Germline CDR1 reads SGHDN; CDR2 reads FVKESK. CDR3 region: CASSQDRSGRPYNEQFF. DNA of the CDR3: TGTGCCAGCAGCCAAGATAGGAGCGGGAGGCCCTACAATGAGCAGTTCTTC.

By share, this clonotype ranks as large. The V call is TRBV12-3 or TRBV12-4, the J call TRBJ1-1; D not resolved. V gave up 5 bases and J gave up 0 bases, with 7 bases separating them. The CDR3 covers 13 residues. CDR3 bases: TGTGCCAGCAGTAGAGGGATGAACACTGAAGCTTTCTTT. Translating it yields CASSRGMNTEAFF.

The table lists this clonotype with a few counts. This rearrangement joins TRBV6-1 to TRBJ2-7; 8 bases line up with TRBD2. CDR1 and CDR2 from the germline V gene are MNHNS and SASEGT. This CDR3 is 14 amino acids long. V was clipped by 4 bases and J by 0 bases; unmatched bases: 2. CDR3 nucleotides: TGTGCCAGCAGTGGGCTAGCGGGCTCCTACGAGCAGTACTTC. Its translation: CASSGLAGSYEQYF.

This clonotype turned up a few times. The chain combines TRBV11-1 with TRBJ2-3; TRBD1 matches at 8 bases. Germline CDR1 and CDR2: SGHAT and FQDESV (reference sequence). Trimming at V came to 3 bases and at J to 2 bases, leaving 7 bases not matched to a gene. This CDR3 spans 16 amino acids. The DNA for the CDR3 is TGTGCCAGCAGCTTTAGACAGGGGCGGAACACAGATACGCAGTATTTT. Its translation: CASSFRQGRNTDTQYF.

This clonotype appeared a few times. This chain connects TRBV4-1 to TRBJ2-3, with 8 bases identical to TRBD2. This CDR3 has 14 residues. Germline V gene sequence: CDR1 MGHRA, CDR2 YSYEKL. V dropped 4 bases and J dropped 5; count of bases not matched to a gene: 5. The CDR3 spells CASSRGLVRDTQYF. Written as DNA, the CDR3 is TGCGCCAGCAGCCGGGGACTAGTTAGAGATACGCAGTATTTT.

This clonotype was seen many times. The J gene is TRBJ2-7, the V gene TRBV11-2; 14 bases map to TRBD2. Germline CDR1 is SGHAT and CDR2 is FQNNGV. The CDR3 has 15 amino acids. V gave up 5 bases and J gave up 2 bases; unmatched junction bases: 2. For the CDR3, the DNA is TGTGCCAGCAGCCCGGGACTAGCGGGAGCCTACGAGCAGTACTTC. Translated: CASSPGLAGAYEQYF.

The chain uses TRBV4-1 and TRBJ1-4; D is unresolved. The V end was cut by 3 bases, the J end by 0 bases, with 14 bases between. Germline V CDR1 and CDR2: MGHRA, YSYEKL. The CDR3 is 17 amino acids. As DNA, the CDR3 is TGCGCCAGCAGCCATGGTACAAGGGCCTCAACTAATGAAAAACTGTTTTTT. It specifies CASSHGTRASTNEKLFF.

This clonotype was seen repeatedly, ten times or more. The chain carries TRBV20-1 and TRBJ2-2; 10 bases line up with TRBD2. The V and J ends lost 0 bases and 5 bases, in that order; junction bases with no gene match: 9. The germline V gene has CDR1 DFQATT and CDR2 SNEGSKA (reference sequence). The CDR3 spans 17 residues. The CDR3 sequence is CSARDLTAGGETGELFF. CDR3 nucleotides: TGCAGTGCTAGAGATCTAACAGCGGGAGGGGAGACCGGGGAGCTGTTTTTT.

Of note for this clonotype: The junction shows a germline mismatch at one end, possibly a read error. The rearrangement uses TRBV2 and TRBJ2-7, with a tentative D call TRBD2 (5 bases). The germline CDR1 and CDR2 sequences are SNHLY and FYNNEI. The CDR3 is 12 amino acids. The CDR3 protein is CASSQTSYDQYF. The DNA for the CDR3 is TGTGCCAGCAGTCAAACTAGTTACGACCAGTACTTC.

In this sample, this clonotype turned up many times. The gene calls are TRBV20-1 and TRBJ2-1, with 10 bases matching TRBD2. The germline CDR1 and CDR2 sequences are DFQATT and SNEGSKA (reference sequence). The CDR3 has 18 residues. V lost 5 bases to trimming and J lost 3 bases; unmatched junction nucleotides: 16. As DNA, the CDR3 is TGCAGTGCTCAGAGAGCGGGACTTTTAGCGGGAGGCTACAATGAGCAGTTCTTC. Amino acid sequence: CSAQRAGLLAGGYNEQFF.

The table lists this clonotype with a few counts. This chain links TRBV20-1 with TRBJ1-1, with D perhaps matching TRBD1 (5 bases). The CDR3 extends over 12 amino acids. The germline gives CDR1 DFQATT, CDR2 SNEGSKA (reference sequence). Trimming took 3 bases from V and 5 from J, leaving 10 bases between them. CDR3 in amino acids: CSARPRETEAFF. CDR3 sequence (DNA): TGCAGTGCTAGGCCCAGGGAGACTGAAGCTTTCTTT.

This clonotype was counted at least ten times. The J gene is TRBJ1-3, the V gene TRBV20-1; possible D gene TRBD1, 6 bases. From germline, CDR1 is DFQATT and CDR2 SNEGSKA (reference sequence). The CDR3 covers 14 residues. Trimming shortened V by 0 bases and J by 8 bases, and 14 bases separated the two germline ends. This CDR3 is CSARDRAGAHTIYF. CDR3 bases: TGCAGTGCTAGAGATCGAGCAGGGGCGCACACCATATATTTT.

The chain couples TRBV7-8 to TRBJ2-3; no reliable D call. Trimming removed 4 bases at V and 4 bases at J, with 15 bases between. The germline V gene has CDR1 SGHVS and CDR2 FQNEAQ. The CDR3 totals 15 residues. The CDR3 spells CASSSTPKSADTQYF. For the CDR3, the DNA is TGTGCCAGCAGCTCCACTCCCAAAAGCGCAGATACGCAGTATTTT.

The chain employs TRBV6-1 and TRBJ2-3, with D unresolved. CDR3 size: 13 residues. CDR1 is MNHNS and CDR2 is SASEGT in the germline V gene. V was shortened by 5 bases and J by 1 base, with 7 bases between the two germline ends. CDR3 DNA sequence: TGTGCCAGCAGTCTTGGTGGCACAGATACGCAGTATTTT. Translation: CASSLGGTDTQYF.

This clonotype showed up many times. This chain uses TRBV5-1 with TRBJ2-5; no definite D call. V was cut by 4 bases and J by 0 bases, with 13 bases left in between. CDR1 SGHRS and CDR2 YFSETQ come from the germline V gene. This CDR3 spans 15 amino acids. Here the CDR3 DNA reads TGCGCCAGCAGCCCCCTGCGGCCGAACCAAGAGACCCAGTACTTC. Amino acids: CASSPLRPNQETQYF.

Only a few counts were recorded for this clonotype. CDR3 loop: CASSGDRAGYTF. The CDR3 nucleotides read TGCGCCAGCAGTGGGGACAGGGCTGGCTACACCTTC. V and J are TRBV10-2 and TRBJ1-2, with 9 bases identical to TRBD1. CDR1 and CDR2 from the germline V gene are WSHSY and SAAADI. The CDR3 has 12 residues. V gave up 4 bases and J gave up 7 bases; unmatched junction bases: 1.